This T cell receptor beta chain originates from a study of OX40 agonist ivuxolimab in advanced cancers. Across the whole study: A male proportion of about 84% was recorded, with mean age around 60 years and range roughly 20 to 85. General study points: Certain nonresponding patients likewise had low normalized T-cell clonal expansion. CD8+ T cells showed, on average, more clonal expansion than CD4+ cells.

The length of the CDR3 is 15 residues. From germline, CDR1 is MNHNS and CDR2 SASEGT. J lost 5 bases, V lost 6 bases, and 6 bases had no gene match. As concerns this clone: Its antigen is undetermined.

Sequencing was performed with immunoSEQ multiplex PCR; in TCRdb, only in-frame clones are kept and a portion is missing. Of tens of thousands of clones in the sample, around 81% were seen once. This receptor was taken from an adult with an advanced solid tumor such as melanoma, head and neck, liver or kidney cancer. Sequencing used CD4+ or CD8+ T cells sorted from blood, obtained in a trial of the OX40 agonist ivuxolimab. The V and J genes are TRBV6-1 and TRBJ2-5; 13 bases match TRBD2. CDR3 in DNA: TGTGCCAGCAGCCTCCTGACTAGCGGGGGGGAGACCCAGTACTTC. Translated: CASSLLTSGGETQYF.